This passage covers 2 T cell receptor beta chains from one sample sequenced in a study of T-cell memory formation after mild COVID-19. MiXCR was run by TCRdb on the 5' RACE reads, yielding one entry per CDR3 protein. The table lists 90,000 to 120,000 distinct CDR3 sequences, 14% of them singletons. Sequencing input: PBMCs or a T cell subset sorted from them (not recorded which). These receptors were taken from a man aged 18 to 29 who had mild COVID-19 (a few samples of this study predate the infection). Cell type and time point are not known.

The rearrangement joins TRBV6-2 or TRBV6-3 to TRBJ2-7, with a possible D match to TRBD1 (6 bases). The CDR3 is made up of 14 amino acids. CDR1 MNHEY and CDR2 SVGEGT come from the germline V gene. The V end was cut by 6 bases, the J end by 1 base, with 13 bases between. DNA for the CDR3: TGTGCCAGCAGCTATTTAAGGGGGTCCTACGAGCAGTACGTC. Its translation: CASSYLRGSYEQYV.

This chain joins TRBV11-2 and TRBJ1-5; D unresolved. V was cut by 5 bases and J by 7 bases, with 15 bases left in between. Germline V gene sequence: CDR1 SGHAT, CDR2 FQNNGV. The CDR3 totals 14 residues. CDR3 sequence reads: CASSRTLAGQPQHF. The CDR3 region has the DNA TGTGCCAGCAGCCGGACTCTAGCTGGCCAGCCCCAGCATTTT.